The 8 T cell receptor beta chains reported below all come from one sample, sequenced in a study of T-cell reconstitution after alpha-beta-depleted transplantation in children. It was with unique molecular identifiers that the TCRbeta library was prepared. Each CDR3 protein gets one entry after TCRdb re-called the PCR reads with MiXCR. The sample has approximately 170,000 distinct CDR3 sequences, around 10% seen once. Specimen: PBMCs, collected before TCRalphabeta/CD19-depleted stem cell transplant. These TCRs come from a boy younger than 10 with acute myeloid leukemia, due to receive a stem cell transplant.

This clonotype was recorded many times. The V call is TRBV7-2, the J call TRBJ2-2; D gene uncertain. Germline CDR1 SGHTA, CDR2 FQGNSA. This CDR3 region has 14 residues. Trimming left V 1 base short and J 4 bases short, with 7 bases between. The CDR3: CASSLVPATGELFF. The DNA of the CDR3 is TGTGCCAGCAGCTTAGTACCGGCCACCGGGGAGCTGTTTTTT.

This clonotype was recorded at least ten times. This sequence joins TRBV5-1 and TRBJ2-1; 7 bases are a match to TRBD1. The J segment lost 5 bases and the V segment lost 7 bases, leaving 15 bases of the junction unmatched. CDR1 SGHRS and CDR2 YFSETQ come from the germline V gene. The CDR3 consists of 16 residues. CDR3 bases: TGCGCCAGCCACAATCCGGCAGGGGGTCCCAACAATGAGCAGTTCTTC. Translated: CASHNPAGGPNNEQFF.

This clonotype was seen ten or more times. CDR3 loop: CASSLGDSSDTQYF. CDR3 bases: TGCGCCAGCAGCTTGGGAGACAGCTCAGATACGCAGTATTTT. The chain is built from TRBV5-1 and TRBJ2-3, with D possibly matching TRBD1 (5 bases). This CDR3 contains 14 residues. The V end was cut by 0 bases, the J end by 4 bases, with 9 bases between. Germline V gene sequence: CDR1 SGHRS, CDR2 YFSETQ.

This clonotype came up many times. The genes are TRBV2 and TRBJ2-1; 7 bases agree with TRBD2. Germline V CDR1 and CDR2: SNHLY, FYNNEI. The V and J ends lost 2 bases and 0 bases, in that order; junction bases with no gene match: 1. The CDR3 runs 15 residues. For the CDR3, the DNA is TGTGCCAGCAGTGAAAGCGGGATCTCCTACAATGAGCAGTTCTTC. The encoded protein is CASSESGISYNEQFF.

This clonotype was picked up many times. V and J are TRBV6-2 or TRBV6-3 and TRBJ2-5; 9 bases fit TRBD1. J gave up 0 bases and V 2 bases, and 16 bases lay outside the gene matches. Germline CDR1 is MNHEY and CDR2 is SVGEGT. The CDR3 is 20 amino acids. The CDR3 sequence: CASSYARIYGTGKYQETQYF. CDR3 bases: TGTGCCAGCAGTTACGCGCGAATTTATGGGACAGGGAAGTACCAAGAGACCCAGTACTTC.

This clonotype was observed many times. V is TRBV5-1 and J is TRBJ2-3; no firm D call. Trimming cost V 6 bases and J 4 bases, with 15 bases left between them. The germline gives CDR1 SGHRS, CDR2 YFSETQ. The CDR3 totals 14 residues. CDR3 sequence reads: CASTFYARPDTQYF. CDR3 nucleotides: TGCGCCAGCACTTTTTATGCGCGCCCAGATACGCAGTATTTT.

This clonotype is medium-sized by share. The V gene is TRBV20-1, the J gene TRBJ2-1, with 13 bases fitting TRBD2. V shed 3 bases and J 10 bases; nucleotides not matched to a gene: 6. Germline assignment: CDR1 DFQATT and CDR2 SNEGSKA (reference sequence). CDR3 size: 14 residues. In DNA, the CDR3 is TGCAGTGCTAGTGGGACTAGCGGGAATTACGAGCAGTTCTTC. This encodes CSASGTSGNYEQFF.

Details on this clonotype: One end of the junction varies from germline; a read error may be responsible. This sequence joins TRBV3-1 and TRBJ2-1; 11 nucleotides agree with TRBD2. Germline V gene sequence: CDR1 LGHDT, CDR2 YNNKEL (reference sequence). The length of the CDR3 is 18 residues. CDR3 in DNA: TGTGCCACCAGCCAAGAGGGAACCGGGACTAGCGGACGCAATGAGCAGTTCTTC. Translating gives CATSQEGTGTSGRNEQFF.